The rows below give T cell receptor beta chains drawn from one sample of a study of identical twins. TCRdb re-called the 5' RACE reads with MiXCR, one entry per CDR3 protein. The table shows 1.5 million to 2 million distinct CDR3 sequences, with less than 35% occurring only once. The sequenced sample consisted of cord blood. These receptor sequences come from a newborn girl in good health. Each CDR3 is given with its conserved first and last residue. The order of the fields is clone size, D gene, J gene, V gene, CDR3 protein, CDR3 DNA. The D gene is left open where the match is weak. Clone size appears in some rows only: once, few, many, or a class for an expanded clone.

clone size: many; D gene: NA; J gene: TRBJ2-1; V gene: TRBV3-1; CDR3 protein: CASSRDNEQFF; CDR3 DNA: TGTGCCAGCAGCCGAGACAATGAGCAGTTCTTC
clone size: few; D gene: TRBD2; J gene: TRBJ2-1; V gene: TRBV20-1; CDR3 protein: CSAPTSPSSYNEQFF; CDR3 DNA: TGCAGTGCCCCGACTAGCCCCAGCTCCTACAATGAGCAGTTCTTC
clone size: NA; D gene: NA; J gene: TRBJ1-5; V gene: TRBV4-2; CDR3 protein: CASSSLEPQHF; CDR3 DNA: TGTGCCAGCAGCAGTTTGGAGCCCCAGCATTTT
clone size: NA; D gene: NA; J gene: TRBJ2-1; V gene: TRBV4-1; CDR3 protein: CASSHPARGNEQFF; CDR3 DNA: TGCGCCAGCAGCCACCCAGCTAGAGGCAATGAGCAGTTCTTC
clone size: NA; D gene: NA; J gene: TRBJ2-1; V gene: TRBV5-5; CDR3 protein: CASSLVPRGSSYNEQFF; CDR3 DNA: TGTGCCAGCAGCTTGGTCCCCCGGGGGAGCTCCTACAATGAGCAGTTCTTC
clone size: NA; D gene: TRBD2; J gene: TRBJ2-7; V gene: TRBV28; CDR3 protein: CASSFLGLAGRYEQYF; CDR3 DNA: TGTGCCAGCAGTTTCCTGGGACTAGCCGGGCGCTACGAGCAGTACTTC
clone size: few; D gene: NA; J gene: TRBJ1-2; V gene: TRBV12-3/TRBV12-4; CDR3 protein: CASSLKQGIGYTF; CDR3 DNA: TGTGCCAGCAGTTTAAAACAGGGAATTGGCTACACCTTC
clone size: NA; D gene: NA; J gene: TRBJ2-7; V gene: TRBV6-2/TRBV6-3; CDR3 protein: CASSYQAWEQYF; CDR3 DNA: TGTGCCAGCAGTTACCAGGCCTGGGAGCAGTACTTC
clone size: NA; D gene: TRBD2; J gene: TRBJ2-1; V gene: TRBV24-1; CDR3 protein: CATSDRPRTSGYNEQFF; CDR3 DNA: TGTGCCACCAGTGACAGACCCAGGACTAGCGGATACAATGAGCAGTTCTTC
clone size: NA; D gene: NA; J gene: TRBJ1-2; V gene: TRBV12-3/TRBV12-4; CDR3 protein: CASSLAGPLSYGYTF; CDR3 DNA: TGTGCCAGCAGTTTAGCGGGTCCCCTTAGCTATGGCTACACCTTC
clone size: NA; D gene: NA; J gene: TRBJ1-5; V gene: TRBV21-1; CDR3 protein: CASRWGINSPQHF; CDR3 DNA: TGTGCCAGCAGATGGGGCATAAACAGCCCCCAGCATTTT
clone size: NA; D gene: NA; J gene: TRBJ2-7; V gene: TRBV6-1; CDR3 protein: CASSELGTTYEQYF; CDR3 DNA: TGTGCCAGCAGTGAATTGGGGACAACCTACGAGCAGTACTTC
clone size: few; D gene: TRBD2; J gene: TRBJ2-7; V gene: TRBV20-1; CDR3 protein: CSTIAGGTYEQYF; CDR3 DNA: TGCAGTACGATAGCGGGAGGGACCTACGAGCAGTACTTC
clone size: NA; D gene: TRBD2; J gene: TRBJ2-1; V gene: TRBV27; CDR3 protein: CASSSLLTSGTSYNEQFF; CDR3 DNA: TGTGCCAGCAGTTCCCTCTTAACTAGCGGAACCTCCTACAATGAGCAGTTCTTC
clone size: few; D gene: TRBD2; J gene: TRBJ2-3; V gene: TRBV5-1; CDR3 protein: CASRVLAGVGMDTQYF; CDR3 DNA: TGCGCCAGTCGAGTTCTAGCGGGAGTTGGTATGGATACGCAGTATTTT
clone size: few; D gene: NA; J gene: TRBJ2-5; V gene: TRBV20-1; CDR3 protein: CSARDPIRQLRRETQYF; CDR3 DNA: TGCAGTGCTAGAGATCCCATAAGGCAACTCAGGCGAGAGACCCAGTACTTC
clone size: NA; D gene: TRBD2; J gene: TRBJ2-7; V gene: TRBV4-2; CDR3 protein: CASSQDQASGGHEQYF; CDR3 DNA: TGTGCCAGCAGCCAAGATCAGGCTAGCGGGGGCCACGAGCAGTACTTC
clone size: NA; D gene: NA; J gene: TRBJ1-6; V gene: TRBV7-9; CDR3 protein: CASSSGTNSPLHF; CDR3 DNA: TGTGCCAGCAGCAGTGGGACGAACTCACCCCTCCACTTT
clone size: few; D gene: TRBD1; J gene: TRBJ2-7; V gene: TRBV2; CDR3 protein: CASNPGQGFGEQYF; CDR3 DNA: TGTGCCAGCAATCCGGGACAGGGGTTTGGCGAGCAGTACTTC
clone size: many; D gene: NA; J gene: TRBJ2-3; V gene: TRBV29-1; CDR3 protein: CSVEGEVTDTQYF; CDR3 DNA: TGCAGCGTTGAAGGGGAGGTCACAGATACGCAGTATTTT
clone size: few; D gene: NA; J gene: TRBJ1-1; V gene: TRBV15; CDR3 protein: CATSRGTAKNTEAFF; CDR3 DNA: TGTGCCACCAGCAGAGGTACGGCTAAGAACACTGAAGCTTTCTTT
clone size: few; D gene: TRBD2; J gene: TRBJ2-7; V gene: TRBV15; CDR3 protein: CATSSRLAGQNEQYF; CDR3 DNA: TGTGCCACCAGCTCCCGACTAGCGGGACAGAACGAGCAGTACTTC
clone size: few; D gene: NA; J gene: TRBJ2-6; V gene: TRBV12-3/TRBV12-4; CDR3 protein: CASSLALAASGANVLTF; CDR3 DNA: TGTGCCAGCAGTTTAGCGCTTGCGGCCTCTGGGGCCAACGTCCTGACTTTC
clone size: NA; D gene: TRBD1; J gene: TRBJ1-2; V gene: TRBV3-1; CDR3 protein: CASSQDRQGDYGYTF; CDR3 DNA: TGTGCCAGCAGCCAAGATCGGCAGGGGGACTATGGCTACACCTTC
clone size: NA; D gene: NA; J gene: TRBJ2-5; V gene: TRBV4-1; CDR3 protein: CASSQGSRMETQYF; CDR3 DNA: TGCGCCAGCAGCCAAGGGTCCCGTATGGAGACCCAGTACTTC
clone size: NA; D gene: TRBD2; J gene: TRBJ2-1; V gene: TRBV19; CDR3 protein: CASSIGLAGVAEQFF; CDR3 DNA: TGTGCCAGTAGTATAGGACTAGCGGGAGTAGCCGAGCAGTTCTTC
clone size: few; D gene: NA; J gene: TRBJ2-3; V gene: TRBV6-5; CDR3 protein: CASSYQGDTQYF; CDR3 DNA: TGTGCCAGCAGTTATCAGGGCGATACGCAGTATTTT
clone size: NA; D gene: TRBD2; J gene: TRBJ2-7; V gene: TRBV20-1; CDR3 protein: CSAAWTSGSPYEQYF; CDR3 DNA: TGCAGTGCCGCCTGGACTAGCGGGAGCCCCTACGAGCAGTACTTC
clone size: few; D gene: NA; J gene: TRBJ1-6; V gene: TRBV29-1; CDR3 protein: CSVEKSRGRGSSYNSPLHF; CDR3 DNA: TGCAGCGTCGAAAAATCTAGGGGACGCGGCTCCTCCTATAATTCACCCCTCCACTTT
clone size: many; D gene: TRBD1; J gene: TRBJ2-1; V gene: TRBV12-3/TRBV12-4; CDR3 protein: CASILGQGGNNEQFF; CDR3 DNA: TGTGCCAGCATCTTGGGACAGGGGGGGAACAATGAGCAGTTCTTC
clone size: many; D gene: TRBD2; J gene: TRBJ2-3; V gene: TRBV6-5; CDR3 protein: CASSSAGGFTDTQYF; CDR3 DNA: TGTGCCAGCAGTTCCGCGGGGGGGTTCACAGATACGCAGTATTTT
clone size: NA; D gene: NA; J gene: TRBJ1-6; V gene: TRBV20-1; CDR3 protein: CSARQDSPLHF; CDR3 DNA: TGCAGTGCTAGACAGGATTCACCCCTCCACTTT
clone size: NA; D gene: NA; J gene: TRBJ1-6; V gene: TRBV20-1; CDR3 protein: CSARVRPSSYNSPLHF; CDR3 DNA: TGCAGTGCTAGAGTACGACCAAGCTCCTATAATTCACCCCTCCACTTT
clone size: few; D gene: TRBD2; J gene: TRBJ2-5; V gene: TRBV20-1; CDR3 protein: CSARDGWTGGETQYF; CDR3 DNA: TGCAGTGCTAGAGATGGGTGGACGGGGGGGGAGACCCAGTACTTC
clone size: NA; D gene: TRBD2; J gene: TRBJ2-5; V gene: TRBV28; CDR3 protein: CASQRLAGGSMQETQYF; CDR3 DNA: TGTGCCAGCCAACGCCTAGCGGGAGGGTCGATGCAAGAGACCCAGTACTTC